This T cell receptor (beta chain) appears in the sequencing data of a study of spatial heterogeneity in lung cancer (dated by TCRdb to about 2019). As for the study more broadly: Beta-chain transcripts were consistently detected in greater numbers than alpha-chain transcripts, which likely reflects a higher abundance of beta-chain transcripts. In tumor regions, TCR transcript counts showed a strong correlation with a T cell transcriptional module score from matched bulk RNA-seq. In the raw uncorrected reads, each unique combination of TCR and UMI appeared more than ten times on average. TCR alpha and beta repertoires were quantitatively compared across multiple tumor regions, matched nontumor lung and blood in non-small cell lung cancer. The study linked features of the TCR repertoire to counts of nonsynonymous mutations, which were determined by whole-exome sequencing of tumor tissue. At surgery, both alpha and beta chains were TCR-sequenced in 200 to 250 tumor regions, fewer than 85 matched nontumor lung samples and over 50 PBMC samples. The paper as a whole reports these results and caveats: Additional single-cell paired TCR alpha and beta sequencing was considered necessary to confirm, at a functional level, the hypothesis that regional TCRs recognize regional mutations. Estimated TCR-seq coverage of tumor T cells was only about 6.5% for alpha chains and approximately 14% for beta chains. Counts of ubiquitous and regional expanded TCRs correlated with counts of ubiquitous and regional nonsynonymous mutations, respectively. The tumor nonsynonymous mutation count correlated with the number of expanded alpha and beta TCRs within the tumor.

Library prep was done by 5' RACE. TCRdb records NextSeq 500 as the sequencer. The TCR library protocol attached a unique molecular identifier to each TCR cDNA molecule to allow correction of PCR and sequencing errors. From the authors' description of their analysis: TCR identification, UMI-based error correction and CDR3 extraction were all carried out with Decombinator tools. Expanded TCRs were defined as those above a frequency of 2 per 1,000, corresponding to the top 1% of the tumor frequency distribution. Expanded tumor TCRs were classed as regional if statistically deemed absent (corrected P<0.05) from at least one tumor region, otherwise ubiquitous. Rényi diversity was computed with the R vegan package after subsampling each repertoire 100 times to 5,000 TCRs. CDR3 similarity networks were built from amino acid triplet string-kernel similarity, connecting CDR3s with pairwise similarity above 0.82. In-frame beta chains were kept once TCRdb had trimmed the public reads at Q25 with fastp and called clones with MiXCR. Rows are unified per CDR3 protein, each entry keeping the most common DNA and genes. These V and J calls originate from TCRdb's pipeline instead of the authors' own analysis. Present in this sample are fewer than 600 distinct CDR3 sequences, around 40% of which were seen just once. The top ten constitute around 27% of the sample.

The sample holds a few counts of this clonotype. It has no known antigen specificity. No much larger clone exists at a distance of one base, and base qualities are not known. The time point label on this specimen signifies: sample taken at primary tumor resection. The donors were 65 to 85 patients from the lung TRACERx cohort who had early-stage, untreated non-small cell lung cancer. For TCR sequencing, whole RNA was extracted from tumor and nontumor lung tissue, or from cryopreserved PBMC samples, and no cell sorting was done. Patients were selected for TCR sequencing only if sufficient RNA was available from at least two tumor regions. A lung pathologist reviewed the tumor and adjacent nontumor lung specimens before the specimens were selected. A distance of 14 bases separates the germline ends of V and J, which lose 8 bases and 6 bases respectively. CDR1 PRHDT and CDR2 FYEKMQ were looked up in the germline V gene (reference sequence). The cysteine opens and the phenylalanine closes a CDR3 of 12 amino acids. Here the CDR3 DNA is all that survives: 36 bases in frame from base 1.

The sequence links TRBV13 to TRBJ2-7; TRBD1 is a possible D gene, resting on 5 matching bases. This TCR was recovered from a male donor with early-stage non-small cell lung cancer. Sequenced here: lung tumor tissue, sampled at surgery. The nucleotides read TGTGCCAGCGGCCAGGGATCTCGCGAGCAGTACTTC. This yields the protein CASGQGSREQYF. Outside the CDR3, residues come from the reference TRBV13 and TRBJ2-7 proteins, so the full variable domain is: AAGVIQSPRHLIKEKRETATLKCYPIPRHDTVYWYQQGPGQDPQFLISFYEKMQSDKGSIPDRFSAQQFSDYHSELNMSSLELGDSALYFCASGQGSREQYFGPGTRLTVT.